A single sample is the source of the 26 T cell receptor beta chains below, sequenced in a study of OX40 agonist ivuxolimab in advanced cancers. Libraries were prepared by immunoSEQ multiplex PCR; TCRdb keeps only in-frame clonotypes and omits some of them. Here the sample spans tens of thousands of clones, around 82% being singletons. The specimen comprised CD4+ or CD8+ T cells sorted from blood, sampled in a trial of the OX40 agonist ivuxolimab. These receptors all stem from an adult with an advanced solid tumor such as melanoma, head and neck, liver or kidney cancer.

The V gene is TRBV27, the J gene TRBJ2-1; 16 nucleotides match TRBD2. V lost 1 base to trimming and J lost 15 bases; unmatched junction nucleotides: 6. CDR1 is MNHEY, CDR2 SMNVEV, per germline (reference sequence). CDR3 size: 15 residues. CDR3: CASSLFGTSGRARFF. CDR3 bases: TGTGCCAGCAGTTTATTCGGGACTAGCGGGAGGGCCCGGTTCTTC.

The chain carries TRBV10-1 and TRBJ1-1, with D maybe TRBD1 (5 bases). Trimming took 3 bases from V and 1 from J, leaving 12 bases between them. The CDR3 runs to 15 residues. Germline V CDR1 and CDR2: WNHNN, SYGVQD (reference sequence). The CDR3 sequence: CASSDEGFGNTEAFF. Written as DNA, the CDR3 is TGCGCCAGCAGTGACGAGGGGTTTGGGAACACTGAAGCTTTCTTT.

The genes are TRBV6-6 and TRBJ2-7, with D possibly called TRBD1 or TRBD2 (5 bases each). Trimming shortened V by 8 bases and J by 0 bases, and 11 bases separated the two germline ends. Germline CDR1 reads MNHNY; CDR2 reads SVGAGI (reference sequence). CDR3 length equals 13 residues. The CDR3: CASRSGTSYEQYF. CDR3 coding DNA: TGTGCCAGCCGCTCTGGGACCTCCTACGAGCAGTACTTC.

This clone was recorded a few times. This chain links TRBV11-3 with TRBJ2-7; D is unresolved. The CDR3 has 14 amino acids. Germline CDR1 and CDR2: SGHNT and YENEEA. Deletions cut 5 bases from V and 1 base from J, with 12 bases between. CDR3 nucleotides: TGTGCCAGCAGCCCTCGGAGAAATTCCTACGAGCAGTACTTC. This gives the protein CASSPRRNSYEQYF. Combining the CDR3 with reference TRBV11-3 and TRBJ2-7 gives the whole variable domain EAGVVQSPRYKIIEKKQPVAFWCNPISGHNTLYWYLQNLGQGPELLIRYENEEAVDDSQLPKDRFSAERLKGVDSTLKIQPAELGDSAVYLCASSPRRNSYEQYFGPGTRLTVT.

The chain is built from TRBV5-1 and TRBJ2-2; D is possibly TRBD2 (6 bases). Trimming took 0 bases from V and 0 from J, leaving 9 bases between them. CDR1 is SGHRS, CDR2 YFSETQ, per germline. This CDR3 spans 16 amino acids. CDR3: CASSLVGGANTGELFF. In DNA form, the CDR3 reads TGCGCCAGCAGCTTGGTTGGAGGGGCGAACACCGGGGAGCTGTTTTTT.

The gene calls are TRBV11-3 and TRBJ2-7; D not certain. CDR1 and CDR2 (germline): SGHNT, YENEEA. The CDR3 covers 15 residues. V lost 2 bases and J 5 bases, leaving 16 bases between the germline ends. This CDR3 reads CASSLLISNIHEQYF. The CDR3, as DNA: TGTGCCAGCAGCTTACTTATTAGCAACATCCACGAGCAGTACTTC.

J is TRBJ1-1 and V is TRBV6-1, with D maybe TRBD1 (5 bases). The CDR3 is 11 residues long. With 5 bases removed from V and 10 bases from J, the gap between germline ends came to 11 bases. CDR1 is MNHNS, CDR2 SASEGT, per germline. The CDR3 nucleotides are TGTGCCAGCAGTCCGGGGGGGGGAGCTTTCTTT. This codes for CASSPGGGAFF.

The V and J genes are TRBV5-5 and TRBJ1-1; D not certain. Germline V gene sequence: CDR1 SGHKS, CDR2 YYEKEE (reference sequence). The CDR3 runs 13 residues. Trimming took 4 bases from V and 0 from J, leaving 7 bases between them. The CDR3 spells CASSPVMNTEAFF. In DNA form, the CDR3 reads TGTGCCAGCAGCCCAGTCATGAACACTGAAGCTTTCTTT. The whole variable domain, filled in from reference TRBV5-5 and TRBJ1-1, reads DAGVTQSPTHLIKTRGQQVTLRCSPISGHKSVSWYQQVLGQGPQFIFQYYEKEERGRGNFPDRFSARQFPNYSSELNVNALLLGDSALYLCASSPVMNTEAFFGQGTRLTVV.

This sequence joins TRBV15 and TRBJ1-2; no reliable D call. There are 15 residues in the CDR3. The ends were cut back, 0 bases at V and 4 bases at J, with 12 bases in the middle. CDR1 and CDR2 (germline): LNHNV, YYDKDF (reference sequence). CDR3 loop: CATSRDLSGSYGYTF. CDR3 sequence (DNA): TGTGCCACCAGCAGAGATCTTTCTGGAAGCTATGGCTACACCTTC.

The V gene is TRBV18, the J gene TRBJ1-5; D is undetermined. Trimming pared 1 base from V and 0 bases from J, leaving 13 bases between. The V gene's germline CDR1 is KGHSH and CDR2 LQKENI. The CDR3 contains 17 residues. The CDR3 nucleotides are TGTGCCAGCTCACCACAGCCCCCGGGCCTTAGCAATCAGCCCCAGCATTTT. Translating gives CASSPQPPGLSNQPQHF. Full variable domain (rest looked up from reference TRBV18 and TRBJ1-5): NAGVMQNPRHLVRRRGQEARLRCSPMKGHSHVYWYRQLPEEGLKFMVYLQKENIIDESGMPKERFSAEFPKEGPSILRIQQVVRGDSAAYFCASSPQPPGLSNQPQHFGDGTRLSIL.

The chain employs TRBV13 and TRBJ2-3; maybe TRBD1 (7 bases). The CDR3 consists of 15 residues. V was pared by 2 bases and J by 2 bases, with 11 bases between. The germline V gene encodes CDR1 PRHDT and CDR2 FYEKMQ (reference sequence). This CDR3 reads CASSLRGTVTDTQYF. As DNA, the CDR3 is TGTGCCAGCAGCTTACGGGGGACAGTCACAGATACGCAGTATTTT.

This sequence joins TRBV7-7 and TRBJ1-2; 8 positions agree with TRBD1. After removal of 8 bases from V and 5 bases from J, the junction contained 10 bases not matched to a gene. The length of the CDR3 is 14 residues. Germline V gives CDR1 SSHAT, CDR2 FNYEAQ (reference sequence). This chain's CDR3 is CASEPLGQGYGYTF. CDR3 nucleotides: TGTGCCAGCGAGCCACTTGGACAGGGTTATGGCTACACCTTC.

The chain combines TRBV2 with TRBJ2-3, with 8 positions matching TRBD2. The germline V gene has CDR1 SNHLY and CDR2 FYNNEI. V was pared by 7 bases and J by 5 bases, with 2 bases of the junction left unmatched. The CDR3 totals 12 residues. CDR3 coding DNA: TGTGCCAGCAACCTAGCGGGAGATACGCAGTATTTT. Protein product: CASNLAGDTQYF.

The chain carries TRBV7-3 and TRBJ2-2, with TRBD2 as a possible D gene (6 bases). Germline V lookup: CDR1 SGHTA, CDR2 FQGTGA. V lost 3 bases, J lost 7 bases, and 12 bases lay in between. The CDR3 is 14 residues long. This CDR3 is CASSFGGIGGELFF. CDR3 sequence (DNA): TGTGCCAGCAGCTTCGGGGGAATTGGCGGGGAGCTGTTTTTT. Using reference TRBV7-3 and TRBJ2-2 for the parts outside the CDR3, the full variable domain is GAGVSQTPSNKVTEKGKYVELRCDPISGHTALYWYRQSLGQGPEFLIYFQGTGAADDSGLPNDRFFAVRPEGSVSTLKIQRTERGDSAVYLCASSFGGIGGELFFGEGSRLTVL.

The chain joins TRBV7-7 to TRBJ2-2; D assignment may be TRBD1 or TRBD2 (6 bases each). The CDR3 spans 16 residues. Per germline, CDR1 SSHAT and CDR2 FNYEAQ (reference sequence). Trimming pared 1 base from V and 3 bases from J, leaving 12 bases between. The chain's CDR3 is CASSLERGDYTGELFF. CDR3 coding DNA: TGTGCCAGCAGCTTAGAGAGGGGGGATTACACCGGGGAGCTGTTTTTT. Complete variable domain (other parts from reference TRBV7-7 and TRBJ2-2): GAGVSQSPRYKVTKRGQDVTLRCDPISSHATLYWYQQALGQGPEFLTYFNYEAQPDKSGLPSDRFSAERPEGSISTLTIQRTEQRDSAMYRCASSLERGDYTGELFFGEGSRLTVL.

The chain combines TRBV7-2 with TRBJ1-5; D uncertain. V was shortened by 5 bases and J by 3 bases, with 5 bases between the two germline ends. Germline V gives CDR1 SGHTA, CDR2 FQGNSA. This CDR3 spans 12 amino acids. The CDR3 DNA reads TGTGCCAGCAGCCCGGTCAATCAGCCCCAGCATTTT. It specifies CASSPVNQPQHF.

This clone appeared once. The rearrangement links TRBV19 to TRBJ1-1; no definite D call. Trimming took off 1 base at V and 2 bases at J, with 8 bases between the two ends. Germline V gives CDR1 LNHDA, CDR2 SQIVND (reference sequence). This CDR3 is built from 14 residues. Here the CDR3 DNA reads TGTGCCAGTAGTATAGGTGACACTAACACTGAAGCTTTCTTT. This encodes CASSIGDTNTEAFF.

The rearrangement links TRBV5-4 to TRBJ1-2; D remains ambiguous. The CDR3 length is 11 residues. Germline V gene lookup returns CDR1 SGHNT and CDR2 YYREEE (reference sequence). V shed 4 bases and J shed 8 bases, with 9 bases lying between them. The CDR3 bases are TGTGCCAGCAGCGGGAGGAGCGGCTACACCTTC. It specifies CASSGRSGYTF.

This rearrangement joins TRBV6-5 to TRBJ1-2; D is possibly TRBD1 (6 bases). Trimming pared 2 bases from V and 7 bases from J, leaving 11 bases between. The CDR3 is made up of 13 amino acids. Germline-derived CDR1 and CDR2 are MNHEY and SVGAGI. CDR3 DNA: TGTGCCAGCAGTTACGCAGGACAGCGTGGCTACACCTTC. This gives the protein CASSYAGQRGYTF.

For the CDR3, the DNA is TGTGCCAGCAGCTTGGAGGGACAGAGCTCCTACAATGAGCAGTTCTTC. It specifies CASSLEGQSSYNEQFF. This chain uses TRBV5-4 with TRBJ2-1; 7 bases match TRBD1. Trimming cost V 0 bases and J 0 bases; bases outside gene matches: 3. This CDR3 contains 16 residues. The V gene's germline CDR1 is SGHNT and CDR2 YYREEE (reference sequence).

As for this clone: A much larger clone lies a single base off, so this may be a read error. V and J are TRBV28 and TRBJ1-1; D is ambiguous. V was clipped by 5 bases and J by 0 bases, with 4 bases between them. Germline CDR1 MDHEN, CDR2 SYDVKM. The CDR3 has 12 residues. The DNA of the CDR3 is TGTGCCAGCAGTGTCATGAACACTGAAGCTTTCTTT. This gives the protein CASSVMNTEAFF. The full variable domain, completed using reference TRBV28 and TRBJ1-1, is DVKVTQSSRYLVKRTGEKVFLECVQDMDHENMFWYRQDPGLGLRLIYFSYDVKMKEKGDIPEGYSVSREKKERFSLILESASTNQTSMYLCASSVMNTEAFFGQGTRLTVV.

The CDR3 sequence: CASSLTVYNEQFF. The CDR3 DNA reads as TGTGCCAGCAGCTTGACGGTCTACAATGAGCAGTTCTTC. V usage is TRBV5-8 and J usage is TRBJ2-1; D unresolved. CDR1 is SGHTS and CDR2 is YDEGEE in the germline V gene. Trimming removed 1 base at V and 3 bases at J, with 5 bases between. The CDR3 length is 13 residues.

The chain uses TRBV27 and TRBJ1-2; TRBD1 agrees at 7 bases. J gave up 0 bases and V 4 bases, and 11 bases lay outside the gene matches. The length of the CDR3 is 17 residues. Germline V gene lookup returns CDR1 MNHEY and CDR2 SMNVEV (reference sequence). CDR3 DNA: TGTGCCAGCAGTTCATCCACAGGGGAGTTAGCTAACTATGGCTACACCTTC. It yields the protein CASSSSTGELANYGYTF.

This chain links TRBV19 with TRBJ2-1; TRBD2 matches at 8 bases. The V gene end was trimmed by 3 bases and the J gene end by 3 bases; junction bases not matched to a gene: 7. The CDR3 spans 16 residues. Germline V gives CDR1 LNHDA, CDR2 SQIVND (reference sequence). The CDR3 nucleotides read TGTGCCAGTAGTATTGGTAGCGGGGCCAACTACAATGAGCAGTTCTTC. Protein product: CASSIGSGANYNEQFF.

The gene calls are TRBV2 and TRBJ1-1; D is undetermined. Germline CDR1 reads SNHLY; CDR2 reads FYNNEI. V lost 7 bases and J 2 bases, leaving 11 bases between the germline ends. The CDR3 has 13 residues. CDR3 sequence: CASIIERNTEAFF. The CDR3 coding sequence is TGTGCCAGCATTATTGAACGCAACACTGAAGCTTTCTTT. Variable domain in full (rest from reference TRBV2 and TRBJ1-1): EPEVTQTPSHQVTQMGQEVILRCVPISNHLYFYWYRQILGQKVEFLVSFYNNEISEKSEIFDDQFSVERPDGSNFTLKIRSTKLEDSAMYFCASIIERNTEAFFGQGTRLTVV.

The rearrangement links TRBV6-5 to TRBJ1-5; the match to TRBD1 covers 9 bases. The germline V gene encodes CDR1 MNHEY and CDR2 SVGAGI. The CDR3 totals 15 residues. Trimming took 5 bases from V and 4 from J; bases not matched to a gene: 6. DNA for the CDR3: TGTGCCAGCAGTCGGACAGGGGCCCTAAATCAGCCCCAGCATTTT. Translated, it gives CASSRTGALNQPQHF.